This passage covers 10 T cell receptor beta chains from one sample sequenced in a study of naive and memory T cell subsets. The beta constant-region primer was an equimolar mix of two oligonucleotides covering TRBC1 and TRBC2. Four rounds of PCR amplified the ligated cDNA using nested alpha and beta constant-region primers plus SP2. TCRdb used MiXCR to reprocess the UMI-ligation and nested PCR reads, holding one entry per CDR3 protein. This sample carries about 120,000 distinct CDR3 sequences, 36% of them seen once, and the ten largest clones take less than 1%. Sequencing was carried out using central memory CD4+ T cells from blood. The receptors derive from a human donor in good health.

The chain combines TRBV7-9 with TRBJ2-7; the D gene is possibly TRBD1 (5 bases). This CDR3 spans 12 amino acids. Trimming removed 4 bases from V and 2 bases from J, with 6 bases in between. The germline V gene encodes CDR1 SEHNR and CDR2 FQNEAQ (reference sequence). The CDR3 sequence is CASSSTAYEQYF. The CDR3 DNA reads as TGTGCCAGCAGCTCGACAGCCTACGAGCAGTACTTC.

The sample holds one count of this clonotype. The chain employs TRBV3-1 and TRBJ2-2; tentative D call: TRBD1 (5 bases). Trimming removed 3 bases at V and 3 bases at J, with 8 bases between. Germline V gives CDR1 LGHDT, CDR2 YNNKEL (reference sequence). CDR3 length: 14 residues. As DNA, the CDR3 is TGTGCCAGCAGCCATAGGGGCGACACCGGGGAGCTGTTTTTT. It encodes CASSHRGDTGELFF. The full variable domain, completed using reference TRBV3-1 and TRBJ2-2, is DTAVSQTPKYLVTQMGNDKSIKCEQNLGHDTMYWYKQDSKKFLKIMFSYNNKELIINETVPNRFSPKSPDKAHLNLHINSLELGDSAVYFCASSHRGDTGELFFGEGSRLTVL.

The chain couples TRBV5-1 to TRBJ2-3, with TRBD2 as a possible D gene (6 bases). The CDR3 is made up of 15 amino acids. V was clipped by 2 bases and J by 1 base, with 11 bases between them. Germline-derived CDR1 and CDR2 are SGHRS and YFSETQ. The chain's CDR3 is CASSFGRGGTDTQYF. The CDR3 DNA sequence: TGCGCCAGCAGCTTCGGGCGGGGAGGCACAGATACGCAGTATTTT.

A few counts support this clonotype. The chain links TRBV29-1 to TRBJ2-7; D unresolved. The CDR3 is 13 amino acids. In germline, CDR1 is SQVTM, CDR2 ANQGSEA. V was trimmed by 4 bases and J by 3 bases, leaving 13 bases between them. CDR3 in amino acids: CSVGQGGFYEQYF. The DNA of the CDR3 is TGCAGCGTTGGCCAAGGCGGTTTCTACGAGCAGTACTTC.

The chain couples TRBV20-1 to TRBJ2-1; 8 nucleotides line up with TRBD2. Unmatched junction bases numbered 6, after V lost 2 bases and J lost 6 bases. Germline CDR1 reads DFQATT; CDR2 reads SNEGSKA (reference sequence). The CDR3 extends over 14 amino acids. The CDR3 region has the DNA TGCAGTGCTAGAAAACAGACTAGCGCCAATGAGCAGTTCTTC. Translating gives CSARKQTSANEQFF.

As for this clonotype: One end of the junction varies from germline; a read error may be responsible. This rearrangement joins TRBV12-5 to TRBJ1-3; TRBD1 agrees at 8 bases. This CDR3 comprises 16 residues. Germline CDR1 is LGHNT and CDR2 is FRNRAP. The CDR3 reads CVSGIGQGISGNTIYF. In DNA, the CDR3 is TGTGTTAGTGGTATCGGACAGGGCATCTCTGGAAACACCATATATTTT.

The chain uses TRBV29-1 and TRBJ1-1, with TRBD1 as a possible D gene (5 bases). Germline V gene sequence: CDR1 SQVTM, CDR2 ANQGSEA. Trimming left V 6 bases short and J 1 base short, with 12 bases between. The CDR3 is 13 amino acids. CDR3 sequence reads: CSVRPDRNTEAFF. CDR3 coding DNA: TGCAGCGTCCGCCCCGACAGGAACACTGAAGCTTTCTTT. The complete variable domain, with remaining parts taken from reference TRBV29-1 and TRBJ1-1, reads SAVISQKPSRDICQRGTSLTIQCQVDSQVTMMFWYRQQPGQSLTLIATANQGSEATYESGFVIDKFPISRPNLTFSTLTVSNMSPEDSSIYLCSVRPDRNTEAFFGQGTRLTVV.

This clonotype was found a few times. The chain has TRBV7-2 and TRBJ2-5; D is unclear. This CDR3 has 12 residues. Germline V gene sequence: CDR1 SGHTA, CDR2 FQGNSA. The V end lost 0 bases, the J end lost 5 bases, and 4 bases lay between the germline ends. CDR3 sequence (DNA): TGTGCCAGCAGCTTAGCAAGGGAGACCCAGTACTTC. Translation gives CASSLARETQYF.

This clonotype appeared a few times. The DNA for the CDR3 is TGTGCCAGCAGTACACACGTACAAGAGACCCAGTACTTC. Its protein product is CASSTHVQETQYF. The V and J genes are TRBV27 and TRBJ2-5; D remains ambiguous. Trimming cost V 5 bases and J 2 bases, with 9 bases left between them. The germline CDR1 and CDR2 sequences are MNHEY and SMNVEV (reference sequence). The CDR3 is 13 residues long.

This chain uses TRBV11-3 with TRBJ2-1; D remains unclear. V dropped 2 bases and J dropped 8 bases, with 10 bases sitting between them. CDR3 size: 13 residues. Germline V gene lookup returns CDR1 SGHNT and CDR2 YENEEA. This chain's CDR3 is CASSLTLKDEQFF. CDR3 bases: TGTGCCAGCAGCTTAACCTTGAAGGATGAGCAGTTCTTC.